This T cell receptor (beta chain) appears in the sequencing data of a study of naive and memory T cell subsets. The germline CDR1 and CDR2 sequences are LNHNV and YYDKDF (reference sequence). The CDR3 totals 12 residues, both ends included. TCR cDNA received a 3' ligated oligonucleotide that carried a UMI. Amplification of ligated cDNA took four PCR rounds with SP2 and nested alpha and beta constant primers. TCRdb re-analysed the 5' RACE reads in MiXCR, keeping a single row per CDR3 protein. The data contain approximately 52,000 distinct CDR3 sequences, about 4.5% of them singletons. This clonotype has ten or more counts. Since the CDR3 does not end with the conserved phenylalanine or tryptophan, this likely comes from a read error. The DNA is left out, because the CDR3 cannot be placed on it with certainty; the CDR3 is given as TCRdb lists it.

This sequence originates from a female donor in good health. The chain joins TRBV15 to TRBJ1-5; the table's D call, TRBD1, has no DNA check behind it. The CDR3 loop reads CATSQETGGSPG.